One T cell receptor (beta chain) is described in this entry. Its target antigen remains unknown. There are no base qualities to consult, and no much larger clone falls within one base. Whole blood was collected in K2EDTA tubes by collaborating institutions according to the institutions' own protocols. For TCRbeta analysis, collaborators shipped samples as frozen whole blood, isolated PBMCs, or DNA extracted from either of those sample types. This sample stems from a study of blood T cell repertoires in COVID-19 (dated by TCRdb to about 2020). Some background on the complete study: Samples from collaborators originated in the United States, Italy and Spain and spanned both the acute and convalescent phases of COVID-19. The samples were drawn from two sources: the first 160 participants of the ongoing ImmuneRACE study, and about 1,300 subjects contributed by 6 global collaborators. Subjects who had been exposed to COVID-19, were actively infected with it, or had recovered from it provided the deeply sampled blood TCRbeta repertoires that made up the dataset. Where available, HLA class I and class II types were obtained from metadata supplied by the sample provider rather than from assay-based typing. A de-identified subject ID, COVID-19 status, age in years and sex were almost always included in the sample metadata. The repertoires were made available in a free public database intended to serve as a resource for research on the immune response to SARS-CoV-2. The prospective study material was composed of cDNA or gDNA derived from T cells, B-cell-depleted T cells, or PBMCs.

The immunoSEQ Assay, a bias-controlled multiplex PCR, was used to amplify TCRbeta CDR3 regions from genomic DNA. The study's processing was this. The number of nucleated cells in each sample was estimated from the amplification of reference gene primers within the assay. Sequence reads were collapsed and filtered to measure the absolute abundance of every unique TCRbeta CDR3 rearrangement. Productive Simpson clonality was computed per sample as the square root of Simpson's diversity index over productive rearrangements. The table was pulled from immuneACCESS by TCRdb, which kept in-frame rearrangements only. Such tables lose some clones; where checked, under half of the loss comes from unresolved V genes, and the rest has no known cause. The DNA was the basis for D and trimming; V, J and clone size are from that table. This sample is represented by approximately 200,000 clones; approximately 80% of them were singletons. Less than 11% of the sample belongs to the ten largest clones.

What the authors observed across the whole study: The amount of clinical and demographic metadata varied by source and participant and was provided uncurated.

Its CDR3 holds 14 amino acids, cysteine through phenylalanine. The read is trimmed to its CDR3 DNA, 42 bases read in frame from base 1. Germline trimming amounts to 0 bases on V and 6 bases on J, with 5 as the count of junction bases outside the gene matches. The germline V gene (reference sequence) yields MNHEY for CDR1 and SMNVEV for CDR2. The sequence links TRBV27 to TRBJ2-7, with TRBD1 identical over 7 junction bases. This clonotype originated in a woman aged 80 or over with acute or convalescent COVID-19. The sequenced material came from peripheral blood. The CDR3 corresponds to CASSLSWGQREQYF. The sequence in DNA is TGTGCCAGCAGTTTATCGTGGGGACAGCGCGAGCAGTACTTC.